This entry describes one T cell receptor beta chain. Its matching antigen is unknown. The CDR3 runs 12 residues. The ends lost 7 bases at V and 2 bases at J; junction bases unmatched: 2. Looked up from germline, CDR1 is SEHNR and CDR2 is FQNEAQ (reference sequence). These data come from a study of cytomegalovirus exposure and HLA in healthy donors. Points from the study as a whole: A prior analysis recorded that most TCR beta V segments were productive about 87% or about 30% of the time.

PCR employed 60 Vbeta and 13 Jbeta primers. Repertoires were generated with immunoSEQ multiplex PCR, while TCRdb's copy carries only in-frame clones and drops some. The sample holds about 120,000 clones, roughly three quarters seen once. Sequenced: PBMCs. This clonotype originated in a young woman in good health and CMV-seronegative. V gene TRBV7-9 combines with J gene TRBJ2-7, with TRBD2 identical over 7 bases. CDR3 bases: TGTGCCAGCACAGCGGGGCCCTACGAGCAGTACTTC. Its protein is CASTAGPYEQYF.